This record covers a single T cell receptor beta chain. This specimen comes from a study of blood T cell repertoires in COVID-19. The method was immunoSEQ multiplex PCR; TCRdb's version includes in-frame clones alone and lacks a portion of them. The sample yields around 310,000 clones, roughly 90% seen once. This CDR3 spans 13 amino acids. In germline, CDR1 is LGHDT, CDR2 YNNKEL (reference sequence). Trimming stripped 4 bases from V and 6 bases from J, with 11 bases between. Sequencing was performed on PBMCs or T cells enriched from blood (not recorded which). The rearrangement uses TRBV3-1 (or the pseudogene TRBV3-2) and TRBJ2-3; D remains unclear. The sequence came from a young woman who had recovered from COVID-19. CDR3 sequence: CASSPRRWDTQYF. The CDR3 DNA is TGTGCCAGCAGCCCGCGTCGGTGGGATACGCAGTATTTT.